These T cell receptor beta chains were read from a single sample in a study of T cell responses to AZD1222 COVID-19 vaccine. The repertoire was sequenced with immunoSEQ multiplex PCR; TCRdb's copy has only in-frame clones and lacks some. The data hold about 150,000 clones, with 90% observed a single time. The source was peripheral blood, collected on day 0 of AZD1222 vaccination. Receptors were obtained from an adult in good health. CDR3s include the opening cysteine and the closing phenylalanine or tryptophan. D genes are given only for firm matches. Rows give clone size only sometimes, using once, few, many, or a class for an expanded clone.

CDR3 DNA: TGTGCCACCAGTGACCCTCCGAAACCGGGACTAGCGGGAGTCTATGAGCAGTTCTTC
CDR3 protein: CATSDPPKPGLAGVYEQFF
D gene: TRBD2
J gene: TRBJ2-1
V gene: TRBV24-1
clone size: NA

CDR3 DNA: TGTGCCAGCAGTTTATCTCCAGCCCGAGGCACAGATACGCAGTATTTT
CDR3 protein: CASSLSPARGTDTQYF
D gene: NA
J gene: TRBJ2-3
V gene: TRBV27
clone size: few

CDR3 DNA: TGTGCCAGCAGTCTGACAGGGTTGAGTAATTCACCCCTCCACTTT
CDR3 protein: CASSLTGLSNSPLHF
D gene: TRBD1
J gene: TRBJ1-6
V gene: TRBV27
clone size: NA

CDR3 DNA: TGTGCCAGCAGTTTCCGACTAGAGGGACCCTACGAGCAGTACTTC
CDR3 protein: CASSFRLEGPYEQYF
D gene: NA
J gene: TRBJ2-7
V gene: TRBV27
clone size: few

CDR3 DNA: TGTGCCAGTAGTATATACGCTAATGAAAAACTGTTTTTT
CDR3 protein: CASSIYANEKLFF
D gene: NA
J gene: TRBJ1-4
V gene: TRBV19
clone size: NA

CDR3 DNA: TGTGCCAGCGGGTCCCAGGGCTCTGGGGCCAACGTCCTGACTTTC
CDR3 protein: CASGSQGSGANVLTF
D gene: NA
J gene: TRBJ2-6
V gene: TRBV5-4
clone size: NA

CDR3 DNA: TGTGCCAGCAGCGGTGACGCGGGAGGGCCAATCTACGAGCAGTACTTC
CDR3 protein: CASSGDAGGPIYEQYF
D gene: TRBD2
J gene: TRBJ2-7
V gene: TRBV9
clone size: NA

CDR3 DNA: TGTGCCAGTAGTAAAGACGGGACTAGCGGGAGGGCCTACAATGAGCAGTTCTTC
CDR3 protein: CASSKDGTSGRAYNEQFF
D gene: TRBD2
J gene: TRBJ2-1
V gene: TRBV19
clone size: NA

CDR3 DNA: TGTGCCAGCAGCTGGGACAGCTCTGGAAACACCATATATTTT
CDR3 protein: CASSWDSSGNTIYF
D gene: TRBD1
J gene: TRBJ1-3
V gene: TRBV7-9
clone size: NA

CDR3 DNA: TGTGCCAGCAGCGTAGAAGGGGGATACAATGAGCAGTTCTTC
CDR3 protein: CASSVEGGYNEQFF
D gene: NA
J gene: TRBJ2-1
V gene: TRBV9
clone size: NA

CDR3 DNA: TGCGCCAGCAGCCAAGTAACTCCGCCGGGGGGAAGCACAGATACGCAGTATTTT
CDR3 protein: CASSQVTPPGGSTDTQYF
D gene: TRBD2
J gene: TRBJ2-3
V gene: TRBV4-1
clone size: NA

CDR3 DNA: TGTGCCAGTAGGGGACAGGGGTTCGGGGAGCTGTTTTTT
CDR3 protein: CASRGQGFGELFF
D gene: TRBD1
J gene: TRBJ2-2
V gene: TRBV19
clone size: NA

CDR3 DNA: TGTGCCAGCAACCATCGAGGTGGGACTAGCGCTTTTCATAATCGGACAGATACGCAGTATTTT
CDR3 protein: CASNHRGGTSAFHNRTDTQYF
D gene: TRBD2
J gene: TRBJ2-3
V gene: TRBV27
clone size: NA

CDR3 DNA: TGTGCCATCAGTGAGTCGGTATACAATCAGCCCCAGCATTTT
CDR3 protein: CAISESVYNQPQHF
D gene: NA
J gene: TRBJ1-5
V gene: TRBV10-3
clone size: NA

CDR3 DNA: TGCAGCGTTGAAGATATGACTCGGACATGTCAGTTCTTC
CDR3 protein: CSVEDMTRTCQFF
D gene: NA
J gene: TRBJ2-1
V gene: TRBV29-1
clone size: NA

CDR3 DNA: TGTGCCAGCAGTTTAGCGGGAGAGGCCTACAATGAGCAGTTCTTC
CDR3 protein: CASSLAGEAYNEQFF
D gene: TRBD2
J gene: TRBJ2-1
V gene: TRBV28
clone size: NA

CDR3 DNA: TGTGCCAGCTGGGACAGCCTGAACACTGAAGCTTTCTTT
CDR3 protein: CASWDSLNTEAFF
D gene: TRBD1
J gene: TRBJ1-1
V gene: TRBV27
clone size: NA

CDR3 DNA: TGTGCCAGCGGGGACAGGGGGCTGGCAGATACGCAGTATTTT
CDR3 protein: CASGDRGLADTQYF
D gene: TRBD1
J gene: TRBJ2-3
V gene: TRBV5-6
clone size: NA

CDR3 DNA: TGTGCCAGCACCCCCCAAGAGACCCAGTACTTC
CDR3 protein: CASTPQETQYF
D gene: NA
J gene: TRBJ2-5
V gene: TRBV2
clone size: NA

CDR3 DNA: TGTGCCAGCAGCTTGTGGACAGGCTCCTACAATGAGCAGTTCTTC
CDR3 protein: CASSLWTGSYNEQFF
D gene: TRBD1
J gene: TRBJ2-1
V gene: TRBV5-4
clone size: once

CDR3 DNA: TGTGCCATCAGTGCGGGTAGCGGGTCTTCCTACGAGCAGTACTTC
CDR3 protein: CAISAGSGSSYEQYF
D gene: TRBD2
J gene: TRBJ2-7
V gene: TRBV10-3
clone size: NA

CDR3 DNA: TGTGCCAGCGACGGGAGGGCCATCACAGATACGCAGTATTTT
CDR3 protein: CASDGRAITDTQYF
D gene: TRBD2
J gene: TRBJ2-3
V gene: TRBV28
clone size: NA

CDR3 DNA: TGTGCCAGTAGTATCGTGGTGGGCGCGGTCACCGGGGAGCTGTTTTTT
CDR3 protein: CASSIVVGAVTGELFF
D gene: NA
J gene: TRBJ2-2
V gene: TRBV19
clone size: few

CDR3 DNA: TGTGCCAGCAGTGGGACAGGGGGCACAGATACGCAGTATTTT
CDR3 protein: CASSGTGGTDTQYF
D gene: TRBD1
J gene: TRBJ2-3
V gene: TRBV6-4
clone size: few

CDR3 DNA: TGCGCCAGCAGCTCGCTCCGGACAGGGGAACTCGGGCTAAGGCAAGAGACCCAGTACTTC
CDR3 protein: CASSSLRTGELGLRQETQYF
D gene: TRBD1
J gene: TRBJ2-5
V gene: TRBV5-1
clone size: NA

CDR3 DNA: TGTGCCAGTAGTTCCGGCGGCTCTGGAAACACCATATATTTT
CDR3 protein: CASSSGGSGNTIYF
D gene: NA
J gene: TRBJ1-3
V gene: TRBV19
clone size: NA

CDR3 DNA: TGTGCCAGCAGGGTAACAGGAGGTCACGGGGAGCTGTTTTTT
CDR3 protein: CASRVTGGHGELFF
D gene: NA
J gene: TRBJ2-2
V gene: TRBV2
clone size: once

CDR3 DNA: TGTGCCAGTAGTATAGAAGGGCTCTCCTACAATGAGCAGTTCTTC
CDR3 protein: CASSIEGLSYNEQFF
D gene: NA
J gene: TRBJ2-1
V gene: TRBV19
clone size: NA

CDR3 DNA: TGTGCCAGCAGCGTAGTCGGGAGCGCCGGGGAGCTGTTTTTT
CDR3 protein: CASSVVGSAGELFF
D gene: NA
J gene: TRBJ2-2
V gene: TRBV9
clone size: NA

CDR3 DNA: TGTGCCAGCGGGGGGGGATACGAGCAGTACTTC
CDR3 protein: CASGGGYEQYF
D gene: TRBD2
J gene: TRBJ2-7
V gene: TRBV12-3/TRBV12-4
clone size: NA

CDR3 DNA: TGTGCCAGCAGGACGACAGGGGGAGTCAACTATGGCTACACCTTC
CDR3 protein: CASRTTGGVNYGYTF
D gene: TRBD1
J gene: TRBJ1-2
V gene: TRBV28
clone size: once

CDR3 DNA: TGTGCCAGCAGCTTGAGAGGGGCGGGTATCAATGAGCAGTTCTTC
CDR3 protein: CASSLRGAGINEQFF
D gene: NA
J gene: TRBJ2-1
V gene: TRBV11-3
clone size: NA

CDR3 DNA: TGCGCCAGCAGCCGGGACTATTCGAACACCGGGGAGCTGTTTTTT
CDR3 protein: CASSRDYSNTGELFF
D gene: TRBD2
J gene: TRBJ2-2
V gene: TRBV5-1
clone size: NA

CDR3 DNA: TGTGCCACCAGCAGAGATCCGGGGGGCTCTGAAAAACTGTTTTTT
CDR3 protein: CATSRDPGGSEKLFF
D gene: NA
J gene: TRBJ1-4
V gene: TRBV15
clone size: NA

CDR3 DNA: TGCGCCAGCAGCACGACGGGAGCGAATGAGCAGTTCTTC
CDR3 protein: CASSTTGANEQFF
D gene: NA
J gene: TRBJ2-1
V gene: TRBV5-1
clone size: NA

CDR3 DNA: TGTGCCAGCAGTTTTGGGCAGGCTTATGGCTACACCTTC
CDR3 protein: CASSFGQAYGYTF
D gene: NA
J gene: TRBJ1-2
V gene: TRBV27
clone size: NA

CDR3 DNA: TGTGCCAGCAGCTTAGCGGGGGGGTTAATTGAGACCCAGTACTTC
CDR3 protein: CASSLAGGLIETQYF
D gene: TRBD2
J gene: TRBJ2-5
V gene: TRBV7-6
clone size: NA

CDR3 DNA: TGCAGCGTTGAAGGGTTGCGGGAGATGAATACGCAGTATTTT
CDR3 protein: CSVEGLREMNTQYF
D gene: TRBD2
J gene: TRBJ2-3
V gene: TRBV29-1
clone size: NA

CDR3 DNA: TGTGCCAGCAGTTTATGGACTAGCGGAGACTCCTACAATGAGCAGTTCTTC
CDR3 protein: CASSLWTSGDSYNEQFF
D gene: TRBD2
J gene: TRBJ2-1
V gene: TRBV28
clone size: once

CDR3 DNA: TGTGCCAGCAGTTTACCAACTAGCGGCTCCTACGAGCAGTACTTC
CDR3 protein: CASSLPTSGSYEQYF
D gene: TRBD2
J gene: TRBJ2-7
V gene: TRBV28
clone size: NA